This T cell receptor (beta chain) was sequenced in a study of response to subunit inactivated influenza vaccine. Trimming cost V 0 bases and J 0 bases, with 6 bases left between them. The CDR3 is made up of 14 amino acids. Germline V gene data show CDR1 as DFQATT and CDR2 as SNEGSKA (reference sequence). In this sample, this clonotype turned up a few times. The target antigen is unknown. Study conclusions and caveats: Each seasonal influenza vaccination recruits few new T cells, the authors suggested.

TCRdb reprocessed the RT-PCR reads via MiXCR and lists one record per CDR3 protein. Of hundreds of thousands of distinct CDR3 sequences in the sample, roughly 22% are singletons; the top ten hold 10%. The chain couples TRBV20-1 to TRBJ1-5; D unclear. Sequencing used PBMCs from blood, obtained about 20 months after vaccination. The receptor was isolated from a man between 50 and 69 years old who received an inactivated influenza vaccine. The CDR3 DNA sequence: TGCAGTGCTAGAGATCAGATTAGCAATCAGCCCCAGCATTTT. It specifies CSARDQISNQPQHF.